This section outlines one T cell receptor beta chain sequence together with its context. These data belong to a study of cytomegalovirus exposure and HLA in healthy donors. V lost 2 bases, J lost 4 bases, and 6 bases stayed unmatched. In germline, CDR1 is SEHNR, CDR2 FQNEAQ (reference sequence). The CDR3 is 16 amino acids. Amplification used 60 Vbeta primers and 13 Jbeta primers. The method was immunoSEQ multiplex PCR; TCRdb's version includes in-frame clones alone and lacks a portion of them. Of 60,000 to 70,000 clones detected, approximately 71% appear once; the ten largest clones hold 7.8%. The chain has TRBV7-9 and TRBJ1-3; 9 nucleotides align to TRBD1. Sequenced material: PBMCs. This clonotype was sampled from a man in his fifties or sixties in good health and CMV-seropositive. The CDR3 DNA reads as TGTGCCAGCAGCTTACAACAGGGGGCGAGAGGAAACACCATATATTTT. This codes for CASSLQQGARGNTIYF.